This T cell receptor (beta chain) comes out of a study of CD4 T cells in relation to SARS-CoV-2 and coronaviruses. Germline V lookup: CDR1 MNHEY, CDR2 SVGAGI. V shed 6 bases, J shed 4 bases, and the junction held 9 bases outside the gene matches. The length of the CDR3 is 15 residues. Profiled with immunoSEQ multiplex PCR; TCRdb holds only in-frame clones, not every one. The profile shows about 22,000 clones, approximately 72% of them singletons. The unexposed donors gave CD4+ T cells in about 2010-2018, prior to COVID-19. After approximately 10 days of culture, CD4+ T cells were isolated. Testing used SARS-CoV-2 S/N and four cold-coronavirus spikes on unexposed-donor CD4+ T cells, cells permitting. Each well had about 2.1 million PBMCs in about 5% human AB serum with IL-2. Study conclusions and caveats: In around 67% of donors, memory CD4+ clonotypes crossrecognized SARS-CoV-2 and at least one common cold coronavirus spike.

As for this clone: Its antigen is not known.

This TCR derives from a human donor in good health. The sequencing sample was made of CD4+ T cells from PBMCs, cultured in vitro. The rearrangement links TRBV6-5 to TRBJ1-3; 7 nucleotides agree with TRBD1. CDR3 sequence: CASSSLTGSGNTIYF. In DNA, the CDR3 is TGTGCCAGCAGCTCCTTGACAGGGTCCGGAAACACCATATATTTT.